The sequence of this T cell receptor (beta chain) was determined in a study of T cell repertoires in cytomegalovirus infection (dated 2019 in TCRdb). Turning to the overall study: The peptide stimulations were aimed at well-studied HLA-B-restricted epitopes as well as recently identified HLA-C-restricted CMV epitopes, whose presentation resists viral immunomodulation. Donor HLA type was relevant to the analysis, because carriage of CMV infection together with the matching HLA type was indicated by public TCR beta signatures. General conclusions and limits of the study: Cumulative frequency of public TCR beta family members discriminated carriers of CMV infection plus the relevant HLA type in this cohort and an independent 352-donor cohort. The ex vivo response was dominated by HLA-C-restricted CMV-specific TCR beta clonotypes, which also provided the single most frequent clonotype in two of eight donors.

According to the study, the label for this sample's treatment or condition signals: in vitro stimulation with specific CMV peptide epitopes to enrich CMV-specific T cells. Cut back by 4 bases and 0 bases, the V and J ends lie 10 bases apart. From the germline V gene (reference sequence), CDR1 is SGHAT and CDR2 is FQDESV. From the cysteine up to the phenylalanine, the CDR3 has a length of 14 residues. CDR3 DNA is the only sequence kept; it has 42 bases, read in frame from the first base. As concerns this clonotype: Its binding antigen is unknown. No per-base quality is available; no much larger clone lies one base away.

TCRdb names Illumina HiSeq 1500 as the instrument used. The public reads were quality trimmed at Q25 with fastp and then assembled into clones with MiXCR by TCRdb, keeping productive beta chains. Records with the same CDR3 protein are collapsed into one entry carrying the most frequent genes and DNA. The sample table records more than 250,000 distinct CDR3 sequences; 25% of these occur just once. About 14% of the sample is in the top ten clones. This sequence uses TRBV11-1 and TRBJ2-7, with the D gene call left open. The receptor was derived from a human donor in good health (CMV status not recorded). Some clones in this sample may be carry-over from other donors' samples. The specimen comprised cultured PBMCs, sampled from culture after CMV antigen stimulation. The DNA sequence is as follows: TGTGCCAGCAGCTCACGGTTGAGCTCCTACGAGCAGTACTTC. Its protein is CASSSRLSSYEQYF.